This is a list of T cell receptor beta chains from one sample in a study of beta chain features in type 1 diabetes. The assay was immunoSEQ multiplex PCR, and TCRdb's table has in-frame clones only and misses some. The sample yields over 150,000 clones, 7.8% seen once. The specimen was central memory CD4+ T cells from blood. The receptors here all came from a woman aged 40 to 50 with type 1 diabetes. The CDR3 runs from the conserved cysteine through the conserved F or W.

18	TRBV7-3	TRBJ2-1	CASSLRANSPGAGNEQFF
13	TRBV27	TRBJ2-1	CASRGQYYNEQFF
16	TRBV7-3	TRBJ2-1	CASSPGPGLAGNEQFF
15	TRBV6-1	TRBJ2-7	CASSPGQGPFYEQYF
16	TRBV15	TRBJ2-1	CATSRRAKGSYNEQFF
14	TRBV7-2	TRBJ2-5	CASSLGWQQETQYF
15	TRBV7-3	TRBJ2-5	CASSLSPDYQETQYF
13	TRBV9	TRBJ1-1	CASTSGPGSEAFF
15	TRBV28	TRBJ1-2	CASSLVGEDAYGYTF
14	TRBV29-1	TRBJ2-5	CSVERDRGSETQYF
15	TRBV5-1	TRBJ2-7	CASSLVWRGSYEQYF
12	TRBV28	TRBJ2-3	CASSLVGDTQYF
16	TRBV5-4	TRBJ2-6	CASSSGLTSGANVLTF
14	TRBV7-6	TRBJ1-2	CASSSGTGEAGYTF
16	TRBV4-3	TRBJ2-7	CASSQDNSGNAYEQYF
17	TRBV7-2	TRBJ2-7	CASSLGPVGGNSYEQYF
14	TRBV7-8	TRBJ2-5	CASSLGGGGKTQYF
15	TRBV9	TRBJ2-3	CASSVGGFYTDTQYF
17	TRBV18	TRBJ1-2	CASSPPSTNFRDYGYTF
16	TRBV15	TRBJ2-6	CATSRGHSSGANVLTF
14	TRBV7-2	TRBJ1-4	CASSPRTGREKLFF
13	TRBV9	TRBJ1-1	CASSVVPTGEAFF
15	TRBV6-5	TRBJ2-7	CASSRETGTGLEQYF
15	TRBV5-5	TRBJ1-3	CASSLEGQGRNTIYF
15	TRBV6-5	TRBJ2-3	CASSIQGKSTDTQYF
14	TRBV7-3	TRBJ1-5	CASSEQGNNQPQHF
14	TRBV30	TRBJ1-4	CAWSDSSWAEKLFF
15	TRBV6-6	TRBJ1-1	CASSYPGREVTEAFF
14	TRBV5-1	TRBJ1-2	CASSLLDSGDGYTF
16	TRBV18	TRBJ1-3	CASSSTGHVSGNTIYF
14	TRBV5-1	TRBJ2-7	CASSFRTGSDEQYF
15	TRBV28	TRBJ2-4	CASRGTGPAKNIQYF
16	TRBV27	TRBJ2-3	CASSLTTGASTDTQYF
13	TRBV7-2	TRBJ1-2	CASSFPGGHGYTF
12	TRBV29-1	TRBJ1-5	CSVGQFGEPQHF
15	TRBV7-2	TRBJ1-4	CASSLSYSPGEKLFF
17	TRBV19	TRBJ2-6	CASKPGQGAPGANVLTF
17	TRBV4-3	TRBJ1-1	CASSQGQGRDLNTEAFF
15	TRBV18	TRBJ1-1	CASSPTLNLNTEAFF
14	TRBV21-1	TRBJ1-1	CASSKQRWRTEAFF
14	TRBV9	TRBJ2-7	CASSAQSAGSEQYF
15	TRBV19	TRBJ2-5	CASTPGRMYQETQYF
14	TRBV6-6	TRBJ1-5	CASSYSTGDQPQHF